Presented here are 9 T cell receptor beta chains from one specimen sequenced in a study of blood T cell repertoires in COVID-19. Sequencing was performed with immunoSEQ multiplex PCR; in TCRdb, only in-frame clones are kept and a portion is missing. There are fewer than 75,000 clones in the sample; about 88% occur only once, and approximately 10% lies in the top ten. Sequenced material: peripheral blood. These TCRs come from an elderly man with acute or convalescent COVID-19.

The rearrangement joins TRBV10-3 to TRBJ1-1; TRBD1 matches 12 bases. J lost 0 bases, V lost 10 bases, and 3 bases had no gene match. The CDR3 is 14 amino acids. The V gene's germline CDR1 is ENHRY and CDR2 SYGVKD. CDR3 in DNA: TGTGCCACGGGACAGGGGGCTTTGAACACTGAAGCTTTCTTT. Translation: CATGQGALNTEAFF.

V gene TRBV7-3 combines with J gene TRBJ2-1, with 10 bases identical to TRBD1. This CDR3 is built from 15 residues. V lost 4 bases, J lost 2 bases, and 2 bases stayed unmatched. Germline V gives CDR1 SGHTA, CDR2 FQGTGA. This CDR3 reads CASSSGTGAYNEQFF. The DNA of the CDR3 is TGTGCCAGCAGCTCCGGGACAGGGGCCTACAATGAGCAGTTCTTC.

The chain recombines TRBV5-1 with TRBJ2-7; TRBD2 agrees at 10 bases. The CDR3 covers 17 residues. J was trimmed by 6 bases and V by 1 base; bases with no gene match: 13. Germline-derived CDR1 and CDR2 are SGHRS and YFSETQ. The CDR3 here is CASSLLAAGGPVREQYF. The CDR3 DNA follows: TGCGCCAGCAGCTTGCTAGCAGCGGGAGGGCCCGTCCGCGAGCAGTACTTC.

This sequence joins TRBV2 and TRBJ2-5; perhaps TRBD1 as D (5 bases). Trimming removed 6 bases from V and 4 bases from J, with 9 bases in between. The CDR3 covers 12 residues. From germline, CDR1 is SNHLY and CDR2 FYNNEI. The CDR3 spells CASRPDRETQYF. DNA for the CDR3: TGTGCCAGCAGACCCGACAGAGAGACCCAGTACTTC.

The chain links TRBV24-1 to TRBJ2-5, with 7 bases identical to TRBD1. Germline CDR1 and CDR2: KGHDR and SFDVKD. Trimming took 7 bases from V and 3 from J; bases not matched to a gene: 10. The length of the CDR3 is 15 residues. In nucleotides, the CDR3 is TGTGCCACCAGCCGCGCTGGGACAGTCGAAGAGACCCAGTACTTC. Protein product: CATSRAGTVEETQYF.

The chain employs TRBV30 and TRBJ2-3; 8 bases match TRBD2. After removal of 4 bases from V and 2 bases from J, the junction contained 17 bases not matched to a gene. There are 18 residues in the CDR3. CDR1 and CDR2 (germline): GTSNPN, SVGIG (reference sequence). The CDR3 nucleotides are TGTGCCTGGAACGAGGGTCATCGGGTAGCGGGACCCACAGATACGCAGTATTTT. Its protein product is CAWNEGHRVAGPTDTQYF.

V is TRBV5-4 and J is TRBJ1-1, with TRBD1 matching over 12 bases. The germline CDR1 and CDR2 sequences are SGHNT and YYREEE (reference sequence). The V gene end was trimmed by 4 bases and the J gene end by 7 bases; junction bases not matched to a gene: 8. The CDR3 is 15 residues long. The chain's CDR3 is CASSEPGTGGGEAFF. As DNA, the CDR3 is TGTGCCAGCAGCGAGCCCGGGACAGGGGGCGGTGAAGCTTTCTTT. The entire variable domain, with the rest obtained from reference TRBV5-4 and TRBJ1-1, is as follows: ETGVTQSPTHLIKTRGQQVTLRCSSQSGHNTVSWYQQALGQGPQFIFQYYREEENGRGNFPPRFSGLQFPNYSSELNVNALELDDSALYLCASSEPGTGGGEAFFGQGTRLTVV.

The chain carries TRBV5-1 and TRBJ1-2, with 7 bases that match TRBD1. The J segment lost 8 bases and the V segment lost 4 bases, leaving 5 bases of the junction unmatched. Looked up from germline, CDR1 is SGHRS and CDR2 is YFSETQ. The CDR3 is 12 residues long. CDR3 DNA: TGCGCCAGCAGCGACGGGACAGCGGGCTACACCTTC. This gives the protein CASSDGTAGYTF.

The rearrangement joins TRBV5-1 to TRBJ2-5; a weak D match, TRBD2 (6 bases). V lost 5 bases and J 1 base, leaving 9 bases between the germline ends. Germline V CDR1 and CDR2: SGHRS, YFSETQ. The length of the CDR3 is 13 residues. CDR3 sequence (DNA): TGCGCCAGCAGTAGGGAGGCCCAAGAGACCCAGTACTTC. Translated, it gives CASSREAQETQYF.